The rows below give T cell receptor beta chains drawn from one sample of a study of blood T cell repertoires in COVID-19. Measured with immunoSEQ multiplex PCR; TCRdb has only the in-frame clones, and not every one. Of approximately 49,000 clones listed, roughly two thirds were seen once; the top ten hold about 8.8%. The sequenced material came from peripheral blood. The receptors stem from a woman in her 70s with acute or convalescent COVID-19. CDR3s include the opening cysteine and the closing phenylalanine or tryptophan. D genes are given only for firm matches. The listing skips clone size in some rows; elsewhere it reads once, few, many or a size class.

V gene	clone size	D gene	J gene	CDR3 protein	CDR3 DNA
TRBV24-1	-	-	TRBJ2-2	CATRQPNTGELFF	TGTGCCACCCGACAGCCGAACACCGGGGAGCTGTTTTTT
TRBV28	-	TRBD1	TRBJ2-7	CASIGGQGASYEQYF	TGTGCCAGCATTGGGGGACAGGGGGCGAGTTACGAGCAGTACTTC
TRBV19	-	-	TRBJ1-1	CASSIGGMNTEAFF	TGTGCCAGTAGTATCGGAGGGATGAACACTGAAGCTTTCTTT
TRBV6-4	-	-	TRBJ1-5	CAHKRGVRKRDQPQHF	TGTGCCCACAAACGGGGGGTGAGGAAGCGGGATCAGCCCCAGCATTTT
TRBV7-2	-	-	TRBJ2-3	CASSLVPGVYTDTQYF	TGTGCCAGCAGCTTAGTTCCAGGCGTATACACAGATACGCAGTATTTT
TRBV3-1/TRBV3-2	few	TRBD1	TRBJ1-6	CASSRQGTNSPLHF	TGTGCCAGCAGCCGACAGGGAACCAATTCACCCCTCCACTTT
TRBV4-3	-	TRBD2	TRBJ2-1	CASSQDLASGMRDEQFF	TGCGCCAGCAGCCAAGATCTTGCTAGCGGGATGAGGGATGAGCAGTTCTTC
TRBV3-1/TRBV3-2	once	-	TRBJ2-7	CASSLRLESYEQYF	TGTGCCAGTTCGTTGCGGCTGGAGTCCTACGAGCAGTACTTC
TRBV18	-	TRBD2	TRBJ2-6	CASSPGRGSGANVLTF	TGTGCCAGCTCCCCGGGGAGGGGATCAGGGGCCAACGTCCTGACTTTC
TRBV27	-	TRBD2	TRBJ2-5	CASRLLAGEETQYF	TGTGCCAGCAGACTACTAGCGGGAGAGGAGACCCAGTACTTC
TRBV4-1	-	TRBD1	TRBJ2-2	CASSSGQGAIGELFF	TGCGCCAGCAGTTCCGGACAGGGGGCAATCGGGGAGCTGTTTTTT
TRBV7-8	-	TRBD1	TRBJ1-1	CASSRRQGLVAFF	TGTGCCAGCAGCCGACGACAGGGCTTGGTAGCTTTCTTT
TRBV24-1	-	-	TRBJ2-6	CATSDSYPEFGRSFPSSGANVLTF	TGTGCCACCAGTGACTCTTACCCCGAATTCGGCAGGTCTTTCCCCAGCTCTGGGGCCAACGTCCTGACTTTC
TRBV2	-	TRBD1	TRBJ2-7	CASSDSGGIYEQYF	TGTGCCAGCAGTGATTCAGGGGGCATCTACGAGCAGTACTTC
TRBV27	-	-	TRBJ2-6	CASRPGGANVLTF	TGTGCCAGCAGGCCCGGGGGGGCCAACGTCCTGACTTTC
TRBV2	-	-	TRBJ2-6	CANPRSPGANVLTF	TGTGCCAACCCACGGTCCCCTGGGGCCAACGTCCTGACTTTC
TRBV10-2	-	-	TRBJ2-7	CASSGYRVSSYEQYF	TGCGCCAGCAGTGGTTACAGGGTTAGCTCCTACGAGCAGTACTTC
TRBV27	once	-	TRBJ2-3	CASSSVGGGTDTQYF	TGTGCCAGCAGTTCAGTGGGAGGAGGCACAGATACGCAGTATTTT
TRBV11-2	once	TRBD2	TRBJ2-1	CASSHPGLAGGAYNEQFF	TGTGCCAGCAGCCACCCGGGACTAGCGGGGGGGGCCTACAATGAGCAGTTCTTC
TRBV28	few	TRBD2	TRBJ2-6	CASSSAGESGANVLTF	TGTGCCAGCAGTTCCGCGGGAGAATCTGGGGCCAACGTCCTGACTTTC
TRBV7-9	once	TRBD2	TRBJ2-1	CASSALAGDDQFF	TGTGCCAGCAGCGCACTAGCGGGAGACGACCAGTTCTTC
TRBV7-2	-	-	TRBJ2-7	CASSKSVSNEQYF	TGTGCCAGCAGCAAGTCTGTATCTAACGAGCAGTACTTC
TRBV6-2/TRBV6-3	-	-	TRBJ2-1	CASSYDRGNEQFF	TGTGCCAGCAGTTACGATCGGGGTAATGAGCAGTTCTTC
TRBV5-4	-	-	TRBJ1-1	CASRGLGANTEAFF	TGTGCCAGCAGAGGCCTAGGGGCCAACACTGAAGCTTTCTTT
TRBV6-4	-	-	TRBJ2-1	CASSANPGFVHEQFF	TGTGCCAGCAGTGCCAACCCGGGTTTCGTTCATGAGCAGTTCTTC
TRBV7-9	-	-	TRBJ2-1	CASSLAGGGKEQFF	TGTGCCAGCAGCTTAGCAGGGGGGGGTAAGGAGCAGTTCTTC